This passage covers 23 T cell receptor beta chains from one sample sequenced in a study of shared T cell receptors in the human thymus. Repertoires were generated with immunoSEQ multiplex PCR, while TCRdb's copy carries only in-frame clones and drops some. The table lists 600,000 or so clones, more than 70% of them singletons. The sample also formed part of further work on human thymus T cells.

Input material: thymocytes. These receptors were obtained from a boy under two years old with a congenital heart defect.

The table lists this clone with a count of one. The chain combines TRBV29-1 with TRBJ2-1; D is ambiguous. Trimming took 3 bases from V and 5 from J, leaving 11 bases between them. Germline V gene lookup returns CDR1 SQVTM and CDR2 ANQGSEA. This CDR3 has 13 residues. The CDR3 nucleotides are TGCAGCGTTGACCCCAGTTCCCACAATGAGCAGTTCTTC. Amino acid sequence: CSVDPSSHNEQFF.

This chain links TRBV29-1 with TRBJ2-1; D perhaps matches TRBD1 (5 bases). The length of the CDR3 is 16 residues. V was cut by 6 bases and J by 0 bases, with 18 bases left in between. Germline values: CDR1 SQVTM, CDR2 ANQGSEA. The CDR3: CSVQGRGRSSYNEQFF. The DNA of the CDR3 is TGCAGCGTCCAAGGTAGGGGCCGGAGCTCCTACAATGAGCAGTTCTTC.

The rearrangement joins TRBV9 to TRBJ2-1, with 7 bases matching TRBD2. V trimming: 0 bases; J trimming: 7 bases; junction bases outside the gene matches: 13. The CDR3 loop spans 17 amino acids. CDR1 is SGDLS, CDR2 YYNGEE, per germline. CDR3 nucleotides: TGTGCCAGCAGCGTAGCTGAATGGGGACTACACCTTAATGAGCAGTTCTTC. Translated: CASSVAEWGLHLNEQFF.

The genes are TRBV7-8 and TRBJ2-7; weak D call: TRBD2 (6 bases). The CDR3 is 17 amino acids. V was clipped by 5 bases and J by 2 bases, with 22 bases between them. Looked up from germline, CDR1 is SGHVS and CDR2 is FQNEAQ. CDR3 sequence reads: CASSQTPSSRGAYEQYF. Here the CDR3 DNA reads TGTGCCAGCAGCCAAACGCCGTCTAGCCGCGGGGCCTACGAGCAGTACTTC. Combining the CDR3 with reference TRBV7-8 and TRBJ2-7 gives the whole variable domain GAGVSQSPRYKVAKRGQDVALRCDPISGHVSLFWYQQALGQGPEFLTYFQNEAQLDKSGLPSDRFFAERPEGSVSTLKIQRTQQEDSAVYLCASSQTPSSRGAYEQYFGPGTRLTVT.

The genes are TRBV5-1 and TRBJ2-1, with D unclear. This CDR3 has 15 residues. Per germline, CDR1 SGHRS and CDR2 YFSETQ. Trimming stripped 0 bases from V and 0 bases from J, with 7 bases between. The CDR3 protein is CASSLASSSYNEQFF. The CDR3 DNA sequence: TGCGCCAGCAGCTTGGCATCGAGCTCCTACAATGAGCAGTTCTTC.

The chain is built from TRBV4-3 and TRBJ1-1; tentatively, D is TRBD1 (5 bases). The germline V gene encodes CDR1 LGHNA and CDR2 YSLEER. V was cut by 2 bases and J by 4 bases, with 11 bases left in between. CDR3 length: 14 amino acids. CDR3 amino acids: CASSQRTGSTEAFF. The CDR3 DNA reads as TGCGCCAGCAGCCAACGTACAGGCTCCACTGAAGCTTTCTTT.

The rearrangement joins TRBV7-2 to TRBJ2-7, with 8 bases fitting TRBD2. J gave up 2 bases and V 1 base, and 7 bases lay outside the gene matches. CDR1 is SGHTA, CDR2 FQGNSA, per germline. The CDR3 is 16 residues long. CDR3 DNA: TGTGCCAGCAGCTTAGAGACCGAGCGGGGGCCCTACGAGCAGTACTTC. Protein product: CASSLETERGPYEQYF.

This clone was counted between two and nine times. The rearrangement joins TRBV19 to TRBJ1-4, with D uncertain. This CDR3 spans 12 amino acids. V was pared by 4 bases and J by 5 bases, with 5 bases between. In germline, CDR1 is LNHDA, CDR2 SQIVND (reference sequence). In nucleotides, the CDR3 is TGTGCCAGTAGTACCCCGAATGAAAAACTGTTTTTT. Amino acids: CASSTPNEKLFF.

The CDR3 DNA is TGTGCCAGCAGCCTATACCTACAGGGGAGCCACGAGCAGTACTTC. Translation gives CASSLYLQGSHEQYF. V usage is TRBV5-4 and J usage is TRBJ2-7; 7 bases are shared with TRBD1. Per the germline V gene, CDR1 is SGHNT and CDR2 is YYREEE (reference sequence). The CDR3 has 15 residues. Trimming at V came to 4 bases and at J to 5 bases, leaving 12 bases not matched to a gene.

This chain uses TRBV29-1 with TRBJ2-4, with D maybe TRBD1 (5 bases). V lost 7 bases and J lost 3, with 25 bases in between. Germline lookup yields CDR1 SQVTM and CDR2 ANQGSEA. The CDR3 extends over 17 amino acids. The DNA of the CDR3 is TGCAGCGCTCGACGAGACAGTCTCCCTTTGGGCAAAAACATTCAGTACTTC. Amino acids: CSARRDSLPLGKNIQYF.

The rearrangement links TRBV6-1 to TRBJ2-5; D is perhaps TRBD2 (6 bases). The CDR3 has 14 residues. Germline-derived CDR1 and CDR2 are MNHNS and SASEGT. Trimming left V 7 bases short and J 5 bases short, with 17 bases between. The CDR3 region has the DNA TGTGCCAGCACGGGGAACCCGGACTACGAGACCCAGTACTTC. Amino acid sequence: CASTGNPDYETQYF.

This chain's CDR3 is CASSQETSGGAGTQYF. CDR3 DNA: TGCGCCAGCAGCCAAGAGACTAGCGGGGGGGCCGGTACGCAGTATTTT. The V and J genes are TRBV4-3 and TRBJ2-3; 14 bases match TRBD2. The CDR3 has 16 amino acids. V trimming: 0 bases; J trimming: 8 bases; junction bases outside the gene matches: 4. Germline V gene sequence: CDR1 LGHNA, CDR2 YSLEER.

V and J are TRBV10-3 and TRBJ2-7; 8 bases align to TRBD1. V shed 7 bases, J shed 4 bases, and the junction held 9 bases outside the gene matches. The CDR3 sequence is 14 residues long. Germline lookup yields CDR1 ENHRY and CDR2 SYGVKD. The CDR3 loop is CAITTGTGPYEQYF. As DNA, the CDR3 is TGTGCCATCACCACCGGGACAGGCCCGTACGAGCAGTACTTC.

This CDR3 reads CSVERRDSLYNEQFF. CDR3 coding DNA: TGCAGCGTTGAGCGAAGGGACTCCCTGTACAATGAGCAGTTCTTC. The genes are TRBV29-1 and TRBJ2-1, with D perhaps TRBD2 (6 bases). Trimming took 3 bases from V and 4 from J, leaving 16 bases between them. The CDR3 loop spans 15 amino acids. Per germline, CDR1 SQVTM and CDR2 ANQGSEA.

The chain combines TRBV14 with TRBJ1-4; TRBD1 is a possible D gene (6 bases). This CDR3 region has 16 residues. CDR1 and CDR2 (germline): SGHDN, FVKESK. V shed 8 bases and J shed 5 bases, with 21 bases lying between them. CDR3 nucleotides: TGTGCCAGCCGCAAAACCCAGGGGACCGGGAATGAAAAACTGTTTTTT. Its protein product is CASRKTQGTGNEKLFF.

In this sample, this clone turned up a few times. This chain uses TRBV19 with TRBJ1-3, with D possibly TRBD1 on 5 matching bases. CDR1 LNHDA and CDR2 SQIVND come from the germline V gene (reference sequence). Deletions cut 4 bases from V and 0 bases from J, with 7 bases between. The CDR3 contains 14 residues. This CDR3 is CASSKGVSGNTIYF. For the CDR3, the DNA is TGTGCCAGTAGTAAAGGGGTCTCTGGAAACACCATATATTTT.

V and J are TRBV28 and TRBJ2-7; 9 bases are shared with TRBD1. V lost 5 bases and J lost 1; bases outside the gene matches: 12. Looked up from germline, CDR1 is MDHEN and CDR2 is SYDVKM. The CDR3 is made up of 17 amino acids. The CDR3 sequence: CASSPGQGKGGSYEQYF. Here the CDR3 DNA reads TGTGCCAGCAGTCCCGGACAGGGGAAAGGTGGTTCCTACGAGCAGTACTTC. Combining the CDR3 with reference TRBV28 and TRBJ2-7 gives the whole variable domain DVKVTQSSRYLVKRTGEKVFLECVQDMDHENMFWYRQDPGLGLRLIYFSYDVKMKEKGDIPEGYSVSREKKERFSLILESASTNQTSMYLCASSPGQGKGGSYEQYFGPGTRLTVT.

V gene TRBV6-1 combines with J gene TRBJ2-7; D remains unclear. In germline, CDR1 is MNHNS, CDR2 SASEGT. Trimming pared 3 bases from V and 5 bases from J, leaving 11 bases between. The CDR3 totals 13 residues. CDR3 region: CASSDKESHEQYF. The CDR3 DNA reads as TGTGCCAGCAGTGATAAGGAGTCCCACGAGCAGTACTTC.

The V call is TRBV5-1, the J call TRBJ1-6, with a possible D match to TRBD1 (5 bases). The V end lost 0 bases, the J end lost 14 bases, and 12 bases lay between the germline ends. There are 13 residues in the CDR3. Germline CDR1 and CDR2: SGHRS and YFSETQ. The CDR3 DNA reads as TGCGCCAGCAGCTTGGTCGGGGGACCTACCCTCCACTTT. Translating it yields CASSLVGGPTLHF.

The table lists this clone with a count of one. V is TRBV6-5 and J is TRBJ1-5; TRBD1 matches 8 bases. After removal of 2 bases from V and 1 base from J, the junction contained 4 bases not matched to a gene. Germline V gene lookup returns CDR1 MNHEY and CDR2 SVGAGI. CDR3 size: 16 residues. CDR3 DNA: TGTGCCAGCAGTTACCGCCGGACAGGGAGCAATCAGCCCCAGCATTTT. It translates to CASSYRRTGSNQPQHF.

The V gene is TRBV10-2, the J gene TRBJ2-7, with a tentative D call TRBD2 (5 bases). The CDR3 length is 16 residues. V lost 0 bases, J lost 3 bases, and 15 bases lay in between. Looked up from germline, CDR1 is WSHSY and CDR2 is SAAADI. CDR3 amino acids: CASSESKPLESYEQYF. Here the CDR3 DNA reads TGCGCCAGCAGTGAGTCGAAGCCACTAGAAAGCTACGAGCAGTACTTC.

The count of this clone is one. The genes are TRBV28 and TRBJ1-4; D possibly corresponds to TRBD1 (6 bases). The germline gives CDR1 MDHEN, CDR2 SYDVKM. Trimming left V 5 bases short and J 5 bases short, with 18 bases between. The CDR3 totals 16 residues. CDR3 coding DNA: TGTGCCAGCAGTCTCCCTACCGGGACACAAAATGAAAAACTGTTTTTT. Translated: CASSLPTGTQNEKLFF.

V gene TRBV5-4 combines with J gene TRBJ2-5, with 8 bases lining up with TRBD2. The V and J ends lost 2 bases and 5 bases, in that order; junction bases with no gene match: 5. The CDR3 contains 14 residues. The germline gives CDR1 SGHNT, CDR2 YYREEE (reference sequence). Written as DNA, the CDR3 is TGTGCCAGCAGCTTAAGGGGCGGGAGGGAGACCCAGTACTTC. Translation: CASSLRGGRETQYF.